This is a list of T cell receptor beta chains from one sample in a study of cytomegalovirus exposure and HLA in healthy donors. Generated by immunoSEQ multiplex PCR, the TCRdb table keeps only in-frame clones and is missing some. The data contain 120,000 to 150,000 clones, 80% of them seen just once; the ten biggest clones take up roughly 2.9%. The sequencing sample was made of PBMCs. The receptors shown here come from a woman in her twenties or thirties in good health and CMV-seronegative. Each CDR3 is given without its conserved first and last residue. The D gene is left open where the match is weak.

J gene	V gene	D gene	CDR3 protein
TRBJ2-5	TRBV9	TRBD2	ASSVEGRAGTSATQY
TRBJ2-5	TRBV5-6	TRBD2	ASSGLAGPPETQY
TRBJ2-3	TRBV9	TRBD2	ASSAAQAAGGSLSTDTQY
TRBJ1-6	TRBV30	TRBD1	AWRASDREDSPLH
TRBJ1-5	TRBV5-1	-	ASSLGGGQPQH
TRBJ2-7	TRBV2	-	ASSDKLAVGEQY
TRBJ2-3	TRBV28	TRBD2	ASSPGTSGRTDTQY
TRBJ1-2	TRBV4-1	-	ASSQGLRGCGYT
TRBJ2-3	TRBV25-1	TRBD2	ASSEFGLAGRDTQY
-	TRBV2	TRBD1	ASSEAHRGPYEQY
TRBJ2-3	TRBV5-6	-	ASSAVGSTDTQY
TRBJ2-7	TRBV10-3	-	AISESERTEQY
TRBJ2-7	TRBV6-1	TRBD1	ASSEMIGTGTYEQY